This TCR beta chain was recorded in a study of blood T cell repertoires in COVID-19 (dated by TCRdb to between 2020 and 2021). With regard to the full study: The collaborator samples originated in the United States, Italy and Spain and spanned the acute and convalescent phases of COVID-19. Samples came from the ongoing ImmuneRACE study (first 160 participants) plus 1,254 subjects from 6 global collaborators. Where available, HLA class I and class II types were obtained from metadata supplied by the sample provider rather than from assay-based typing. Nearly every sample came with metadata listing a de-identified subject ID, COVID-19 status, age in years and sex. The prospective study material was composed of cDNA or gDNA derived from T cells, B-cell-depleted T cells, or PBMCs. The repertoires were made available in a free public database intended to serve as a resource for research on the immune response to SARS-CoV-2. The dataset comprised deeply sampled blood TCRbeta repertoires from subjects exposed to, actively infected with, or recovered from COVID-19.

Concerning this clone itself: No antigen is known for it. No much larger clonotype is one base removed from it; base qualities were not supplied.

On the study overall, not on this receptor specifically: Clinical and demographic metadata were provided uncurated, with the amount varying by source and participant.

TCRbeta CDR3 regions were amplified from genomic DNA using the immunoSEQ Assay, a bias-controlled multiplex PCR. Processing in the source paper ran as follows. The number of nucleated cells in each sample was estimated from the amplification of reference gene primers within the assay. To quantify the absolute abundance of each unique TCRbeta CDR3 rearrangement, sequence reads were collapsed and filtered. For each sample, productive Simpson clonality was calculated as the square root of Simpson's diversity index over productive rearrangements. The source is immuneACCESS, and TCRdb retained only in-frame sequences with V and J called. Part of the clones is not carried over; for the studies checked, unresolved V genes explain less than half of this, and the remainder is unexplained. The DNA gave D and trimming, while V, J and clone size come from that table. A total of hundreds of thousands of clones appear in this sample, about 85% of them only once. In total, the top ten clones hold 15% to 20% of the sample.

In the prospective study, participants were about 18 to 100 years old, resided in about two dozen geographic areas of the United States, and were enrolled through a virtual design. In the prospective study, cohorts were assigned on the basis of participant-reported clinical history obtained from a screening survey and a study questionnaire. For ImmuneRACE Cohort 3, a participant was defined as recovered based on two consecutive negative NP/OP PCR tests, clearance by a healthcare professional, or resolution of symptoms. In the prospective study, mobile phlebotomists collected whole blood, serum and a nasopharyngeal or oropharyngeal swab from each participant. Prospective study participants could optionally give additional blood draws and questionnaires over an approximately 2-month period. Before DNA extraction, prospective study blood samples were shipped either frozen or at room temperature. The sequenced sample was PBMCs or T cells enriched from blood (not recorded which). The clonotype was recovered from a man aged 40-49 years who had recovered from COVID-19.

The DNA is TGTGCCAGCAGTGGGACTAGCGGGTTCACCGGGGAGCTGTTTTTT. Translated, this is CASSGTSGFTGELFF. The chain couples TRBV9 to TRBJ2-2; TRBD2 fits 12 bases in the junction. There are 15 amino acids in the CDR3, from cysteine to phenylalanine inclusive. The DNA shown is the 45-base CDR3, in frame from base 1. Germline trimming amounts to 5 bases on V and 4 bases on J, with 3 as the count of junction bases outside the gene matches. The germline V gene gives CDR1 as SGDLS and CDR2 as YYNGEE.